This TCR beta chain is from a study of T cells after posttransplantation cyclophosphamide. The study, taken as a whole, reports: Later post-transplant blood repertoires were often dominated by donor CD8+ memory clones. Skin or GI-infiltrating T cells shared few TRB sequences with blood.

Data came from immunoSEQ multiplex PCR; TCRdb stores just in-frame clones and leaves some out. The table lists approximately 10,000 clones, approximately 81% of them singletons. Methotrexate plus calcineurin inhibitor accompanied controls' myeloablative marrow transplants; sampling was 1 year later. The germline V gene has CDR1 SGHRS and CDR2 YFSETQ. V was trimmed by 0 bases and J by 8 bases, leaving 17 bases between them. This CDR3 has 15 residues. As regards this clone: No antigen is known for it.

The rearrangement uses TRBV5-1 and TRBJ1-2, with D hard to call. The clonotype originates from a young adult male patient who received an allogeneic stem cell transplant from an unrelated donor, was CMV-positive, and had acute GVHD only. The graft donor may have contributed some T cells. This material consisted of PBMCs, taken 350 to 400 days after allogeneic stem cell transplant with calcineurin inhibitor and methotrexate. The CDR3 nucleotides read TGCGCCAGCAGCTTGGGTGGGTTTGCGGGAGGAGGCTACACCTTC. Protein: CASSLGGFAGGGYTF.